Listed below are T cell receptor beta chains from one sample, sequenced in a study of T-cell memory formation after mild COVID-19. TCRdb re-derived calls from the 5' RACE reads in MiXCR, one entry per CDR3 protein. The table includes 200,000 to 250,000 distinct CDR3 sequences, just over 9.5% detected once. Source material: PBMCs or a T cell subset sorted from them (not recorded which). These TCRs come from a man in his late teens or twenties who had mild COVID-19 (a few samples of this study predate the infection). Cell type and time point are not known. Each CDR3 is given without its conserved first and last residue.

ASSHERDWGTEAF TRBV7-9
ASSLSNRGSSDIQY TRBV7-2
ASSPEPHDTGELF TRBV5-1
ASSPYRGGHQPQH TRBV6-2/TRBV6-3
ATSETGTGGEKLF TRBV24-1
ASSPLESETQY TRBV12-3/TRBV12-4
SAPFGVDTQY TRBV20-1
ASRRDREWLQPQH TRBV12-3/TRBV12-4
ASSLSRRTEAF TRBV12-3/TRBV12-4
ASSLVPGFGYT TRBV11-2
ASSTTRDQPQH TRBV7-9
ASSFAAQDNQPQH TRBV12-1